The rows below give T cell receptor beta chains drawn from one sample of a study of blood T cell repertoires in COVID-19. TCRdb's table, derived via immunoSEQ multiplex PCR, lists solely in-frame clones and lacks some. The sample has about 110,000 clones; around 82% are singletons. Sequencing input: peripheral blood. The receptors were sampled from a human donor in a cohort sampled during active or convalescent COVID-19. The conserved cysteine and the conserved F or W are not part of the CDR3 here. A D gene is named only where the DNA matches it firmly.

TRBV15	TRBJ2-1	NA	ATSRERAPKQF
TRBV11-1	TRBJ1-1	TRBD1	ASSSWTGDQNTEAF
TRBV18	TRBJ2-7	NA	ASSLQWGGPTYEQY
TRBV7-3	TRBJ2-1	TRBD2	ASRASGSSYNEQF
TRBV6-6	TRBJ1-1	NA	ASSYSRVSGTEAF
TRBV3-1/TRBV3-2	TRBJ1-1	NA	ASSLFGRGAEAF
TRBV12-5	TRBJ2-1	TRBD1	ASERWAGGSYEQF
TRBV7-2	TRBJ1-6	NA	ASSLVLAGSLH
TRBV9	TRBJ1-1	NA	ASSVEGLSTEAF
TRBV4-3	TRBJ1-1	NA	ASSQILTGNTEAF
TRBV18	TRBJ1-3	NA	ASSPQGSGNTIY
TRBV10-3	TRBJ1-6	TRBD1	ATLGQGLNNSPLH
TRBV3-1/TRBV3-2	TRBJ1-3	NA	ASSQGVSGNTIY
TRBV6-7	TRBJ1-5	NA	ASSYFRDRQWAQH
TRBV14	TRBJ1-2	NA	ASSYGGRTNYGYT
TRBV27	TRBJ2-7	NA	ASSSTPTSYEQY
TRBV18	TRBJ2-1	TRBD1	ASSPGQGSYNEQF
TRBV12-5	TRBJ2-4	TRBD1	ASGHRGLSKNIQY
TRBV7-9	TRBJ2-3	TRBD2	ASSIGTSGADTQY
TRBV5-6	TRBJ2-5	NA	ASSLAAGAQETQY
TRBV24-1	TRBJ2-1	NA	ATSDRFNEQF
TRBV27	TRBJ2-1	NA	ASSLLFGEQF
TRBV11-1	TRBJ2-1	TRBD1	ASSPRGGQYDEQF
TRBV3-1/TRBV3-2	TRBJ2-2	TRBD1	ASSQSRGTENTGELF
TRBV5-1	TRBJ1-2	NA	ASSLDMGPGGYT
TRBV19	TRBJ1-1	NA	ASSIVGRNTEAF
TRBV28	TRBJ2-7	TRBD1	ASSTHRGYEQY
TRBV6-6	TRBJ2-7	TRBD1	ATIPRGHGSYEQY
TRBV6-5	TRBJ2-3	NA	AAGQTRTDTQY
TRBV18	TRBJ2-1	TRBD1	ASSPRRQGDGEQF
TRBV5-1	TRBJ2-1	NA	ASTEAGRYNEQF
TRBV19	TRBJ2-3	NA	ASSIVTRLISTDTQY
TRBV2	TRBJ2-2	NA	ASGITRPGELF
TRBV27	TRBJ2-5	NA	ASSLLAPAETQY
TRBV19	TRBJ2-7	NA	ASSIDLIRAREQY
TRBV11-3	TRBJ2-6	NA	ASSSTGANVLT
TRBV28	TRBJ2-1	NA	ASSLRYNEQF
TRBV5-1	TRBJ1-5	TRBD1	ASSLGTGEDNQPQH
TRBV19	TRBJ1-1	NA	ASSPRRDTEAF
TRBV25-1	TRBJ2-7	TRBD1	ASSAIQGAYEQY
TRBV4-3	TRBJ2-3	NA	ASSQTWHGTDTQY
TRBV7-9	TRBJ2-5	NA	ASSLSEETQY
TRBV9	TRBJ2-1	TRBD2	ASSEAPGGLAGYNEQF